This entry features one TCR beta chain sequence. The source of the sample is a study of blood T cell repertoires in COVID-19. Study-wide context: Samples of COVID-19 (acute and convalescent) were obtained from the United States, Italy and Spain. T cells, B-cell-depleted T cells, or PBMCs supplied cDNA or gDNA.

Authors' methods: Scientists estimated how many nucleated cells there were by amplifying reference gene primers. The repertoire was sequenced with immunoSEQ multiplex PCR; TCRdb's copy has only in-frame clones and lacks some. V and J calls and clone size are given by that table; D and trimming were obtained from the DNA. The repertoire consists of about 140,000 clones, with 80% occurring once and the leading ten covering 3.5% to 4%. V lost 2 bases, J lost 4 bases, and 6 bases lay in between. CDR3 length: 13 amino acids. From germline, CDR1 is MNHEY and CDR2 SMNVEV (reference sequence). This TCR came from a man between 65 and 85 years old who had recovered from COVID-19. The genes are TRBV27 and TRBJ1-5; D call uncertain. The sample consisted of peripheral blood. In nucleotides, the CDR3 is TGTGCCAGCAGTTTAATACTGAATCAGCCCCAGCATTTT. Protein sequence: CASSLILNQPQHF.